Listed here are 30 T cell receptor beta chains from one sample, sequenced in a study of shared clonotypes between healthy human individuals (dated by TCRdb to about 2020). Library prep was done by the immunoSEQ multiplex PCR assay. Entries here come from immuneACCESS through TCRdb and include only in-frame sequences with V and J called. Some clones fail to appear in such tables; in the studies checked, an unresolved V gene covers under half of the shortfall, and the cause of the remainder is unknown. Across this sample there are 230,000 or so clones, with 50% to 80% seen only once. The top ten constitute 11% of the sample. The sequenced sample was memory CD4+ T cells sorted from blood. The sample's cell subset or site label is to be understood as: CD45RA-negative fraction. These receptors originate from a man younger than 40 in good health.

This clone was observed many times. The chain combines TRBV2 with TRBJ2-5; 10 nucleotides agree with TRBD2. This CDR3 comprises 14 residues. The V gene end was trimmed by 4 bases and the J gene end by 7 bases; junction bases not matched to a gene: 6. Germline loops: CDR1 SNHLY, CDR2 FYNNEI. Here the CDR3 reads CASSAGLASGTQYF. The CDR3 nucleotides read TGTGCCAGCAGTGCGGGACTAGCGAGCGGGACCCAGTACTTC. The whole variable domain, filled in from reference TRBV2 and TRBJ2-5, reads EPEVTQTPSHQVTQMGQEVILRCVPISNHLYFYWYRQILGQKVEFLVSFYNNEISEKSEIFDDQFSVERPDGSNFTLKIRSTKLEDSAMYFCASSAGLASGTQYFGPGTRLLVL.

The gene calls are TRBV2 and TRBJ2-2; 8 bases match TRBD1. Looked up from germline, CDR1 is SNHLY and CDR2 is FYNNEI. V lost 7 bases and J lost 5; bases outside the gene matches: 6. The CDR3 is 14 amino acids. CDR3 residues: CASNTRQGTGELFF. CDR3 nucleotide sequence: TGTGCCAGCAACACTAGACAGGGGACCGGGGAGCTGTTTTTT. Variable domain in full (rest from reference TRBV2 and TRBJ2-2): EPEVTQTPSHQVTQMGQEVILRCVPISNHLYFYWYRQILGQKVEFLVSFYNNEISEKSEIFDDQFSVERPDGSNFTLKIRSTKLEDSAMYFCASNTRQGTGELFFGEGSRLTVL.

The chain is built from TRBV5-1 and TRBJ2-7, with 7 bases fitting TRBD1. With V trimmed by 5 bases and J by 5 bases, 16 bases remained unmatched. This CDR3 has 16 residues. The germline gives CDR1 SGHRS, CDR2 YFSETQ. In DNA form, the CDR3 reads TGCGCCAGCAGTCCCTCTTCAAGACAGGGAAATAACGAGCAGTACTTC. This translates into CASSPSSRQGNNEQYF.

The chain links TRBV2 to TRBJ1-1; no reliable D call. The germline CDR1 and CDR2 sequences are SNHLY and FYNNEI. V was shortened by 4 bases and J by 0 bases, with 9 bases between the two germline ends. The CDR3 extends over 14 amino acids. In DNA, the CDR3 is TGTGCCAGCAGTGGTGTTGTGGTGAACACTGAAGCTTTCTTT. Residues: CASSGVVVNTEAFF.

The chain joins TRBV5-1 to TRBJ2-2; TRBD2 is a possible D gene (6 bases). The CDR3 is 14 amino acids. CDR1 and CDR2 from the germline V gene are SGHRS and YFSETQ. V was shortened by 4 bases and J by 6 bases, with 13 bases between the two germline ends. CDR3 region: CASSQDTGAGELFF. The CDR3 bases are TGCGCCAGCAGCCAGGACACGGGGGCCGGGGAGCTGTTTTTT.

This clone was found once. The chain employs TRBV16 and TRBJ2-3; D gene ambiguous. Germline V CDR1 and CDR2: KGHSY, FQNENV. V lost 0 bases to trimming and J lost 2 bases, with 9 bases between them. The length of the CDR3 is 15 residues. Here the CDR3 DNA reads TGTGCCAGCAGCCAATCTACGGCAGTCACAGATACGCAGTATTTT. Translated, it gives CASSQSTAVTDTQYF.

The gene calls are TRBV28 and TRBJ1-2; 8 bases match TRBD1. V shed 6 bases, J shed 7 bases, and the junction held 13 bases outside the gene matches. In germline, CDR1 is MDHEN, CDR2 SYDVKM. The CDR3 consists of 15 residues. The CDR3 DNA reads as TGTGCCAGCAGGCTGCCAGGGGGCCCCTCCCGTGGCTACACCTTC. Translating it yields CASRLPGGPSRGYTF.

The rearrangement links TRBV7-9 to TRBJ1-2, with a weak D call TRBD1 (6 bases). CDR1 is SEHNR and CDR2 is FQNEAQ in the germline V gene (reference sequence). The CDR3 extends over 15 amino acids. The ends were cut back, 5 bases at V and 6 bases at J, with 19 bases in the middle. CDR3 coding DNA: TGTGCCAGCAGCCCAAAAAATGCAGGGGCCCATGGCTACACCTTC. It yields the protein CASSPKNAGAHGYTF.

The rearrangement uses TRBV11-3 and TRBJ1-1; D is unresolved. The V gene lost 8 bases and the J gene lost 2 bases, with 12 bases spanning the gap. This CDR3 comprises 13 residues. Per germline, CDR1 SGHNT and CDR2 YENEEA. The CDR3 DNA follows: TGTGCCAGCGGGTATTCCCCAAACACTGAAGCTTTCTTT. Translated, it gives CASGYSPNTEAFF. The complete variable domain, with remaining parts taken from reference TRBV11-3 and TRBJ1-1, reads EAGVVQSPRYKIIEKKQPVAFWCNPISGHNTLYWYLQNLGQGPELLIRYENEEAVDDSQLPKDRFSAERLKGVDSTLKIQPAELGDSAVYLCASGYSPNTEAFFGQGTRLTVV.

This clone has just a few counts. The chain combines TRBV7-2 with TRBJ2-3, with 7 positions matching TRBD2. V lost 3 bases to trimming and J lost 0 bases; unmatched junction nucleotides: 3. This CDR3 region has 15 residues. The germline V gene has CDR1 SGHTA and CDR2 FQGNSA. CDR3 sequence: CASSFDSGSTDTQYF. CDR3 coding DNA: TGTGCCAGCAGCTTTGATAGCGGGAGCACAGATACGCAGTATTTT.

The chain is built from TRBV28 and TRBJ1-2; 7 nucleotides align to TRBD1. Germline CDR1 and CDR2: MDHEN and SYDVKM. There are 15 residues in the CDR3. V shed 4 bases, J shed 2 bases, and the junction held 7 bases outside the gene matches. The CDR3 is CASSSTGNMNYGYTF. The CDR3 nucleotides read TGTGCCAGCAGTTCGACAGGGAACATGAACTATGGCTACACCTTC.

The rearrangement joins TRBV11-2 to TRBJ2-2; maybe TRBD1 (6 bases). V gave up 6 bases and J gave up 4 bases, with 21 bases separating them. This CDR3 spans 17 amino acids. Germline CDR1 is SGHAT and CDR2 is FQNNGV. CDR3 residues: CASSRRDRRDTTGELFF. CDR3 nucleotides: TGTGCCAGCAGTCGCCGTGACAGGAGAGACACCACCGGGGAGCTGTTTTTT.

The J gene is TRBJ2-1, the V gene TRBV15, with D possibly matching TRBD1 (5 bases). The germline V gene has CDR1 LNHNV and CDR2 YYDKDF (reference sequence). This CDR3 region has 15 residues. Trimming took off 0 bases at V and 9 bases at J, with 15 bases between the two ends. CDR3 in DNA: TGTGCCACCAGCAGAGATTTGCAGGGTTTGGTTGAGCAGTTCTTC. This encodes CATSRDLQGLVEQFF.

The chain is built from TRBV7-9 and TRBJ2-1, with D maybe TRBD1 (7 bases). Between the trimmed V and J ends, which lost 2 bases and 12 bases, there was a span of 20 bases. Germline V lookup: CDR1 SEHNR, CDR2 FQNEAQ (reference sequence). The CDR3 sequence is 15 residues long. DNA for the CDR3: TGTGCCAGCAGCTTAATATCCAGGGGGGAGATTCGGCAGTTCTTC. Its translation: CASSLISRGEIRQFF.

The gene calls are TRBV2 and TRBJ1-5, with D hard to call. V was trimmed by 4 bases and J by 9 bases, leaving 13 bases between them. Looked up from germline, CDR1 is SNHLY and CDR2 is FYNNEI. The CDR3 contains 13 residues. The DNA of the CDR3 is TGTGCCAGCAGTGGAGAGTCCCGGGGGCCCCAGCATTTT. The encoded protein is CASSGESRGPQHF. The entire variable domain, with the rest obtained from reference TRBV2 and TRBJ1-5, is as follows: EPEVTQTPSHQVTQMGQEVILRCVPISNHLYFYWYRQILGQKVEFLVSFYNNEISEKSEIFDDQFSVERPDGSNFTLKIRSTKLEDSAMYFCASSGESRGPQHFGDGTRLSIL.

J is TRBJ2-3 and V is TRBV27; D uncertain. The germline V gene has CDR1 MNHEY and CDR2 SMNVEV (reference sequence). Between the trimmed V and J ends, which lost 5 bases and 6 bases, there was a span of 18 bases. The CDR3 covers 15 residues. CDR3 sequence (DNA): TGTGCCAGCAGTCCTCCGGGCCTACCTATGGATACGCAGTATTTT. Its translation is CASSPPGLPMDTQYF.

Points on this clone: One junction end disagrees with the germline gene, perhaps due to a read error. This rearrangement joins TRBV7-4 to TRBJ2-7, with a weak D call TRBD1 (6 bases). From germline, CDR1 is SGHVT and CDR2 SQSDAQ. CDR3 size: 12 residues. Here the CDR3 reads CASSGVSHEQYF. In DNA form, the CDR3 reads TGTGCCAGCTCAGGGGTCTCCCACGAGCAGTACTTC. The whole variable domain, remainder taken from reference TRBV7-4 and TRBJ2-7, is GAGVSQSPRYKVAKRGRDVALRCDSISGHVTLYWYRQTLGQGSEVLTYSQSDAQRDKSGRPSGRFSAERPERSVSTLKIQRTEQGDSAVYLCASSGVSHEQYFGPGTRLTVT.

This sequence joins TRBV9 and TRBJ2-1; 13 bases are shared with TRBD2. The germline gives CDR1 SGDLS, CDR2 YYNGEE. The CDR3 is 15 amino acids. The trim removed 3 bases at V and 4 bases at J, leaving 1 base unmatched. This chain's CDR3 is CASSGTSGRYNEQFF. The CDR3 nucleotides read TGTGCCAGCAGCGGGACTAGCGGGAGATACAATGAGCAGTTCTTC.

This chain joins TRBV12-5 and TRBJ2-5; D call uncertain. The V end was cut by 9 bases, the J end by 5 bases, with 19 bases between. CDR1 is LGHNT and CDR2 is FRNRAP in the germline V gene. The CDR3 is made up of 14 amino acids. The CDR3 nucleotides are TGTGCTAGCACGACCGATTTTAGCAGGGAGACCCAGTACTTC. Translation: CASTTDFSRETQYF.

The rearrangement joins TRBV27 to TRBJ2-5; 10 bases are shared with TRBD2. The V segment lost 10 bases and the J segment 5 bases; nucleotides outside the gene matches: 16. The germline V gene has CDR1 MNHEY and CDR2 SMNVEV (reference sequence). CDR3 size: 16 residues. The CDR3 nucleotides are TGTGCCACTAGCGAGGCTAGCGGGAGTATCAGGGAGACCCAGTACTTC. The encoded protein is CATSEASGSIRETQYF.

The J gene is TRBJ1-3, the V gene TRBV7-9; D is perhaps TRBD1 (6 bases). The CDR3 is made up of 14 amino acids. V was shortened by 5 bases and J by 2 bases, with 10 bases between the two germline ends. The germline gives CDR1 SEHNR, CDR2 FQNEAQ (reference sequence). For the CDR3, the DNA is TGTGCCAGCAGCCGAGGGGGAGCTGGAAACACCATATATTTT. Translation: CASSRGGAGNTIYF.

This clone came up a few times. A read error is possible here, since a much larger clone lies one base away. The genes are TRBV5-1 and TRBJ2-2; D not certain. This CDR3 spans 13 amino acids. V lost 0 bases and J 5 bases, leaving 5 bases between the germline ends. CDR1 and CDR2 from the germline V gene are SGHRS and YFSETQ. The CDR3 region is CASSLGVTGELFF. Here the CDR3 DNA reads TGCGCCAGCAGCTTGGGTGTGACCGGGGAGCTGTTTTTT.

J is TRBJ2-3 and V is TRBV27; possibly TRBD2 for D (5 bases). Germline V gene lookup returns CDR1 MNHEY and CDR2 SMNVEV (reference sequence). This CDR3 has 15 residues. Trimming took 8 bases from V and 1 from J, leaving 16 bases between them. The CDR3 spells CASVRSSRGTDTQYF. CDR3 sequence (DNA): TGTGCCAGCGTACGGTCATCGAGGGGCACAGATACGCAGTATTTT.

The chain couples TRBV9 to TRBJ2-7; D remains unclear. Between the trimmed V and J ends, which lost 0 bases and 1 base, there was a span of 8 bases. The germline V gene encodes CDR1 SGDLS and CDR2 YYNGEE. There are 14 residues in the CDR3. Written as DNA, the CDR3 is TGTGCCAGCAGCGTAGATCCAGATTCCTACGAGCAGTACTTC. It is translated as CASSVDPDSYEQYF.

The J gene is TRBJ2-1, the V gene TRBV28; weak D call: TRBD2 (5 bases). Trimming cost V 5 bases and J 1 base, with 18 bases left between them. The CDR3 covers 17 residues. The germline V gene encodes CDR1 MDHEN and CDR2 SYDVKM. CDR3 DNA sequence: TGTGCCAGCAGTCCAACCAAAGCGGCTCCTTCCTACAATGAGCAGTTCTTC. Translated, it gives CASSPTKAAPSYNEQFF.

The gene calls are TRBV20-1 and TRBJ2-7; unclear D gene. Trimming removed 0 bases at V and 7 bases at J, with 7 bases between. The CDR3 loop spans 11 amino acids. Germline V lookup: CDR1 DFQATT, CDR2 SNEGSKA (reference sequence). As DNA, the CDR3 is TGCAGTGCTAGAGATTTTAGGGAGCAGTACTTC. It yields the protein CSARDFREQYF.

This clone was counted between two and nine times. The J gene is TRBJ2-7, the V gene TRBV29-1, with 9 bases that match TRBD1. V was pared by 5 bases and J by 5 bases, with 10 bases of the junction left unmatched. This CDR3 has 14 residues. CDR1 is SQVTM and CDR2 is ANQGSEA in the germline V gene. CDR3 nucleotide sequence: TGCAGCGTTTCTCCGGGACAGGGCGTCCACGAGCAGTACTTC. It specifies CSVSPGQGVHEQYF.

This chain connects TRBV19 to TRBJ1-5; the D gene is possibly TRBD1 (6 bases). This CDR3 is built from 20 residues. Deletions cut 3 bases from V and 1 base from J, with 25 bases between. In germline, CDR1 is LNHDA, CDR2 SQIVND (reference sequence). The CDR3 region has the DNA TGTGCCAGTAGTATCTTCGGTCCATTCCGCCGGCAGGGGAGCAATCAGCCCCAGCATTTT. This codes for CASSIFGPFRRQGSNQPQHF.

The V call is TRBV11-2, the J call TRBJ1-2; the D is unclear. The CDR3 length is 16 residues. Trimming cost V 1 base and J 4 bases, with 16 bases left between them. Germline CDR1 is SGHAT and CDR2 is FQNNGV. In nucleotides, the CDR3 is TGTGCCAGCAGCTTAGGTGCCGCCTTAACTCCCTATGGCTACACCTTC. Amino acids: CASSLGAALTPYGYTF.

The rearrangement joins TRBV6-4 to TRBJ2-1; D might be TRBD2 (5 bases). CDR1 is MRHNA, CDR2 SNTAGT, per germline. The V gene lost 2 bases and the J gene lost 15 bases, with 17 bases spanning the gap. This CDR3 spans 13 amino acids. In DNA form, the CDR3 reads TGTGCCAGCAGTGACACCCTCACTAGTAGGGCGTTCTTC. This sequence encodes CASSDTLTSRAFF.